Shown below are 30 T cell receptor beta chains from a single sample sequenced in a study of beta chain features in type 1 diabetes. The whole isolated RNA underwent reverse transcription, so sequencing captured expressed TCRB transcripts. Method: immunoSEQ multiplex PCR; TCRdb's copy keeps in-frame clones and lacks some. This repertoire shows about 160,000 clones, approximately 9% found once; its top ten account for 2% to 2.5%. Sequenced sample: central memory CD4+ T cells from blood. The receptors originated from a young woman in good health.

The gene calls are TRBV6-5 and TRBJ2-7; weak D call: TRBD2 (7 bases). This CDR3 spans 13 amino acids. Germline V gives CDR1 MNHEY, CDR2 SVGAGI. Trimming pared 10 bases from V and 2 bases from J, leaving 15 bases between. CDR3 DNA sequence: TGTGCCACCTTGGAGGGGGGGACCTACGAGCAGTACTTC. It specifies CATLEGGTYEQYF.

This clone was seen more than once but under ten times. The rearrangement uses TRBV2 and TRBJ1-2, with D perhaps TRBD1 (6 bases). V gave up 6 bases and J gave up 5 bases, with 16 bases separating them. The CDR3 contains 14 residues. Germline lookup yields CDR1 SNHLY and CDR2 FYNNEI. The CDR3 sequence: CASSAPGTPYGYTF. In DNA form, the CDR3 reads TGTGCCAGCAGCGCCCCCGGGACACCGTATGGCTACACCTTC.

This clone was detected only a few times. The chain recombines TRBV18 with TRBJ2-1; the D is unclear. Trimming stripped 4 bases from V and 1 base from J, with 8 bases between. The CDR3 runs to 14 residues. Germline V gene data show CDR1 as KGHSH and CDR2 as LQKENI. The CDR3 coding sequence is TGTGCCAGCTCACGGTACGAGTCCTACAATGAGCAGTTCTTC. It is translated as CASSRYESYNEQFF.

This clone was counted between two and nine times. The CDR3, as DNA: TGTGCCAGCAGCTTGTCGGGGGGAGAGGGGAAATATCAGCCCCAGCATTTT. The encoded protein is CASSLSGGEGKYQPQHF. V gene TRBV5-6 combines with J gene TRBJ1-5, with D maybe TRBD1 (5 bases). Germline loops: CDR1 SGHDT, CDR2 YYEEEE. V was cut by 1 base and J by 5 bases, with 19 bases left in between. The CDR3 is made up of 17 amino acids. The full variable domain, with the rest looked up from reference TRBV5-6 and TRBJ1-5, is DAGVTQSPTHLIKTRGQQVTLRCSPKSGHDTVSWYQQALGQGPQFIFQYYEEEERQRGNFPDRFSGHQFPNYSSELNVNALLLGDSALYLCASSLSGGEGKYQPQHFGDGTRLSIL.

The chain carries TRBV7-2 and TRBJ2-3; 11 nucleotides agree with TRBD2. This CDR3 is 15 amino acids long. J was trimmed by 4 bases and V by 0 bases; bases with no gene match: 0. Germline lookup yields CDR1 SGHTA and CDR2 FQGNSA. CDR3 in amino acids: CASSLALAGADTQYF. The CDR3, as DNA: TGTGCCAGCAGCTTAGCACTAGCGGGAGCAGATACGCAGTATTTT.

In its sample, this clone was seen a few times. The chain couples TRBV7-2 to TRBJ1-4, with D possibly being TRBD1 (6 bases). CDR3 length: 14 amino acids. Trimming took 5 bases from V and 4 from J, leaving 11 bases between them. Germline V gene lookup returns CDR1 SGHTA and CDR2 FQGNSA. CDR3 DNA sequence: TGTGCCAGCAGCCGGACAGAGAGTAATGAAAAACTGTTTTTT. Amino acid sequence: CASSRTESNEKLFF.

V is TRBV6-1 and J is TRBJ2-2; tentatively, D is TRBD2 (5 bases). The germline V gene has CDR1 MNHNS and CDR2 SASEGT. The CDR3 length is 13 residues. Trimming removed 7 bases from V and 6 bases from J, with 12 bases in between. CDR3 sequence: CASTSSPPGELFF. CDR3 in DNA: TGTGCCAGCACCTCTAGCCCCCCCGGGGAGCTGTTTTTT.

This clone was counted a few times. The chain joins TRBV19 to TRBJ2-4, with a tentative D call TRBD1 (6 bases). The CDR3 contains 13 residues. CDR1 LNHDA and CDR2 SQIVND come from the germline V gene (reference sequence). V was shortened by 1 base and J by 12 bases, with 13 bases between the two germline ends. The CDR3 spells CASSIGDTLPQYF. In DNA, the CDR3 is TGTGCCAGTAGTATAGGGGACACCCTTCCTCAGTACTTC.

This clone turned up a few times. The chain joins TRBV18 to TRBJ2-5; TRBD2 is a possible D gene (6 bases). CDR1 and CDR2 from the germline V gene are KGHSH and LQKENI. The V and J ends lost 4 bases and 5 bases respectively, with 11 bases between them. This CDR3 is built from 13 residues. In nucleotides, the CDR3 is TGTGCCAGCTCACACGCGGGATCGGAGACCCAGTACTTC. It codes for CASSHAGSETQYF.

This clone was counted at least ten times. The V gene is TRBV4-1, the J gene TRBJ2-7; 7 bases are a match to TRBD2. Looked up from germline, CDR1 is MGHRA and CDR2 is YSYEKL. This CDR3 spans 14 amino acids. V shed 2 bases and J 4 bases; nucleotides not matched to a gene: 5. The CDR3 spells CASSQTSEGYEQYF. CDR3 nucleotides: TGCGCCAGCAGCCAAACTAGCGAGGGTTACGAGCAGTACTTC.

CDR3 in DNA: TGTGCCAGCAGCGTAGGTCCGGGAGGGGCCTACGAGCAGTACTTC. Translating it yields CASSVGPGGAYEQYF. The chain combines TRBV9 with TRBJ2-5; 8 nucleotides line up with TRBD2. The J call may be in error: the DNA end matches TRBJ2-7 better. Germline CDR1 reads SGDLS; CDR2 reads YYNGEE. The CDR3 loop spans 15 amino acids.

The chain links TRBV18 to TRBJ2-7; maybe TRBD1 (5 bases). This CDR3 contains 14 residues. Per germline, CDR1 KGHSH and CDR2 LQKENI. V was clipped by 3 bases and J by 4 bases, with 13 bases between them. CDR3 region: CASSPASAGYEQYF. In DNA form, the CDR3 reads TGTGCCAGCTCACCCGCGAGCGCAGGGTACGAGCAGTACTTC. Using reference TRBV18 and TRBJ2-7 for the parts outside the CDR3, the full variable domain is NAGVMQNPRHLVRRRGQEARLRCSPMKGHSHVYWYRQLPEEGLKFMVYLQKENIIDESGMPKERFSAEFPKEGPSILRIQQVVRGDSAAYFCASSPASAGYEQYFGPGTRLTVT.

This clone was counted ten times or more. The chain joins TRBV30 to TRBJ2-1; no definite D call. V shed 2 bases and J shed 10 bases, with 9 bases lying between them. The germline V gene encodes CDR1 GTSNPN and CDR2 SVGIG (reference sequence). The CDR3 is made up of 11 amino acids. CDR3 sequence reads: CAWSLSPEQFF. DNA for the CDR3: TGTGCCTGGAGTCTCTCCCCGGAGCAGTTCTTC.

This chain links TRBV7-2 with TRBJ2-1; 7 bases agree with TRBD1. The V and J ends lost 4 bases and 4 bases, in that order; junction bases with no gene match: 4. CDR3 length: 14 amino acids. In germline, CDR1 is SGHTA, CDR2 FQGNSA. The CDR3: CASSWGTAYNEQFF. In nucleotides, the CDR3 is TGTGCCAGCAGCTGGGGGACAGCATACAATGAGCAGTTCTTC.

The V call is TRBV2, the J call TRBJ2-7; weak D call: TRBD2 (5 bases). This CDR3 spans 15 amino acids. V lost 6 bases and J 0 bases, leaving 15 bases between the germline ends. In germline, CDR1 is SNHLY, CDR2 FYNNEI. CDR3 DNA: TGTGCCAGCAGCCCCCGTAGGACTTTCTCCTACGAGCAGTACTTC. It is translated as CASSPRRTFSYEQYF.

This rearrangement joins TRBV10-3 to TRBJ1-5; D is possibly TRBD1 (5 bases). The V end was cut by 4 bases, the J end by 5 bases, with 9 bases between. This CDR3 is 13 amino acids long. The V gene's germline CDR1 is ENHRY and CDR2 SYGVKD. CDR3 loop: CAISAGPDQPQHF. For the CDR3, the DNA is TGTGCCATCAGTGCAGGGCCGGATCAGCCCCAGCATTTT.

This clone appeared a single time. This chain connects TRBV6-6 to TRBJ2-5; TRBD2 might be the D (5 bases). CDR1 and CDR2 from the germline V gene are MNHNY and SVGAGI (reference sequence). Trimming shortened V by 7 bases and J by 2 bases, and 17 bases separated the two germline ends. The CDR3 is 15 residues long. This CDR3 is CASTPPDPGQETQYF. In DNA, the CDR3 is TGTGCCAGCACTCCCCCGGACCCGGGACAAGAGACCCAGTACTTC.

Only a few counts were recorded for this clone. The chain carries TRBV27 and TRBJ1-2; D possibly corresponds to TRBD1 (6 bases). The CDR3 runs 13 residues. In germline, CDR1 is MNHEY, CDR2 SMNVEV (reference sequence). The germline V and J ends were trimmed by 10 bases and 5 bases, with 17 bases remaining between them. The chain's CDR3 is CATKGWTEYGYTF. CDR3 nucleotide sequence: TGTGCCACGAAGGGGTGGACAGAGTATGGCTACACCTTC.

This clone was detected a few times. The chain links TRBV7-4 to TRBJ1-6; D gene unclear. Trimming took off 0 bases at V and 9 bases at J, with 18 bases between the two ends. CDR3 size: 17 residues. The germline gives CDR1 SGHVT, CDR2 SQSDAQ. The DNA for the CDR3 is TGTGCCAGCAGCTTAGCCCTTCGGGAGGCCGGCGGTTCACCCCTCCACTTT. Translating it yields CASSLALREAGGSPLHF.

The chain uses TRBV27 and TRBJ1-2; D possibly corresponds to TRBD1 (5 bases). This CDR3 contains 15 residues. CDR1 MNHEY and CDR2 SMNVEV come from the germline V gene (reference sequence). The germline V and J ends were trimmed by 5 bases and 7 bases, with 20 bases remaining between them. CDR3 sequence (DNA): TGTGCCAGCAGTCCCTCACGGATTCAGGGATCTGGCTACACCTTC. Its protein product is CASSPSRIQGSGYTF.

The CDR3 bases are TGTGCCAGCGGACAGGGGCGCAATGAGCAGTTCTTC. Amino acid sequence: CASGQGRNEQFF. The genes are TRBV25-1 and TRBJ2-1, with TRBD1 identical over 9 bases. Germline assignment: CDR1 MGHDK and CDR2 SYGVNS. This CDR3 is built from 12 residues. The junction had 2 bases not matched to a gene; V was cut back by 8 bases and J by 6 bases.

The chain combines TRBV5-1 with TRBJ2-7; weak D call: TRBD2 (6 bases). CDR1 and CDR2 from the germline V gene are SGHRS and YFSETQ. The CDR3 sequence is 14 residues long. V gave up 3 bases and J gave up 7 bases, with 17 bases separating them. CDR3 coding DNA: TGCGCCAGCAGCTCCATGGGGGGTAAAGAGGAGCAGTACTTC. Its translation is CASSSMGGKEEQYF.

This clone was detected only a few times. The chain recombines TRBV20-1 with TRBJ1-2; D remains unclear. The CDR3 has 11 amino acids. Germline V CDR1 and CDR2: DFQATT, SNEGSKA (reference sequence). The CDR3 spells CTVSSNYGYTF. CDR3 coding DNA: TGCACCGTGTCCTCTAACTATGGCTACACCTTC.

V gene TRBV30 combines with J gene TRBJ2-7; TRBD2 matches at 7 bases. Germline CDR1 is GTSNPN and CDR2 is SVGIG (reference sequence). Trimming at V came to 2 bases and at J to 3 bases, leaving 7 bases not matched to a gene. The CDR3 runs 14 residues. The CDR3 DNA sequence: TGTGCCTGGAGTCACGAGCGGGGAGGCTACGAGCAGTACTTC. Translation: CAWSHERGGYEQYF.

Ten or more counts support this clone. This chain links TRBV9 with TRBJ1-3, with unresolved D. Per germline, CDR1 SGDLS and CDR2 YYNGEE. Between the trimmed V and J ends, which lost 0 bases and 9 bases, there was a span of 13 bases. This CDR3 has 14 residues. The CDR3 DNA reads as TGTGCCAGCAGCGTAGAAACATTGGCAAGCACCATATATTTT. This sequence encodes CASSVETLASTIYF.

The V gene is TRBV5-1, the J gene TRBJ2-1; 12 bases align to TRBD2. V lost 4 bases and J lost 7; bases outside the gene matches: 9. This CDR3 has 16 residues. Germline loops: CDR1 SGHRS, CDR2 YFSETQ. The CDR3 reads CASSRATGTSGNEQFF. CDR3 nucleotides: TGCGCCAGCAGCCGGGCCACCGGGACTAGCGGGAATGAGCAGTTCTTC.

The chain is built from TRBV7-9 and TRBJ1-2; a possible D gene is TRBD1 (5 bases). Looked up from germline, CDR1 is SEHNR and CDR2 is FQNEAQ (reference sequence). Trimming cost V 4 bases and J 7 bases, with 10 bases left between them. The CDR3 is 12 residues long. The CDR3 loop reads CASSSQGVGYTF. The CDR3 bases are TGTGCCAGCAGCTCACAAGGGGTTGGCTACACCTTC.

There are a few counts of this clone. The chain employs TRBV15 and TRBJ2-7; the D gene is possibly TRBD2 (6 bases). Trimming removed 0 bases from V and 4 bases from J, with 10 bases in between. CDR3 length equals 14 residues. Looked up from germline, CDR1 is LNHNV and CDR2 is YYDKDF (reference sequence). CDR3 DNA: TGTGCCACCAGCAGAGAACTAGCCCTATACGAGCAGTACTTC. Protein product: CATSRELALYEQYF.

In its sample, this clone was seen a few times. The identical CDR3 is also encoded by other nucleotide sequences in the sample. The rearrangement joins TRBV9 to TRBJ1-1; no clear D gene. Trimming left V 0 bases short and J 1 base short, with 4 bases between. CDR1 is SGDLS, CDR2 YYNGEE, per germline. The CDR3 length is 13 residues. This CDR3 reads CASSVAQNTEAFF. DNA of the CDR3: TGTGCCAGCAGCGTAGCACAGAACACTGAAGCTTTCTTT.

This chain joins TRBV12-5 and TRBJ2-5; D possibly corresponds to TRBD2 (5 bases). V lost 6 bases and J 6 bases, leaving 14 bases between the germline ends. This CDR3 is built from 13 residues. Germline CDR1 LGHNT, CDR2 FRNRAP. The CDR3 loop reads CASGKRTAQTQYF. The CDR3 bases are TGTGCTAGTGGGAAACGGACTGCCCAGACCCAGTACTTC.